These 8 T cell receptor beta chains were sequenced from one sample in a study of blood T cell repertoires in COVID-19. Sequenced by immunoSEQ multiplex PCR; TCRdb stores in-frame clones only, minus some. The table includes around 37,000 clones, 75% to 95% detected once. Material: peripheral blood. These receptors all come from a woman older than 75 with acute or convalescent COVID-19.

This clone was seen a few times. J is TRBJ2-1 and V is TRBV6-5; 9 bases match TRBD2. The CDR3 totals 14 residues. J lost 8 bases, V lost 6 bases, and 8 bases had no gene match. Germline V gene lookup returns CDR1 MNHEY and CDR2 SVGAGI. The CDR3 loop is CASRGTSRVDEQFF. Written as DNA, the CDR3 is TGTGCCAGCAGAGGGACTAGCCGGGTGGATGAGCAGTTCTTC.

The CDR3 loop is CASAPGGAVGRNTEAFF. CDR3 DNA: TGTGCCAGCGCCCCCGGAGGTGCAGTAGGTAGGAACACTGAAGCTTTCTTT. The V and J genes are TRBV9 and TRBJ1-1, with unresolved D. Per germline, CDR1 SGDLS and CDR2 YYNGEE. The length of the CDR3 is 17 residues. The V end was cut by 7 bases, the J end by 1 base, with 23 bases between.

This CDR3 reads CAISETGRTEAFF. The CDR3 bases are TGTGCCATCAGTGAGACAGGCCGCACTGAAGCTTTCTTT. This chain uses TRBV10-3 with TRBJ1-1; D may be TRBD1 (5 bases). V was cut by 2 bases and J by 4 bases, with 8 bases left in between. Germline CDR1 and CDR2: ENHRY and SYGVKD. The CDR3 is made up of 13 amino acids.

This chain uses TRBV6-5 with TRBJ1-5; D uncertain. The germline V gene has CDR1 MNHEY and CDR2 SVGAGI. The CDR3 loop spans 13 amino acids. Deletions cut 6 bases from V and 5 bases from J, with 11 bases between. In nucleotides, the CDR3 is TGTGCCAGCAGACCCGTCCAGGATCAGCCCCAGCATTTT. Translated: CASRPVQDQPQHF.

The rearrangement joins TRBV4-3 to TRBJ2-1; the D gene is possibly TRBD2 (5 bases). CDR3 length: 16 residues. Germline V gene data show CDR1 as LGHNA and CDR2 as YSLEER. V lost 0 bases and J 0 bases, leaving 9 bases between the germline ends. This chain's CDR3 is CASSQDWTSSYNEQFF. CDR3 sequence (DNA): TGCGCCAGCAGCCAAGACTGGACTTCCTCCTACAATGAGCAGTTCTTC.

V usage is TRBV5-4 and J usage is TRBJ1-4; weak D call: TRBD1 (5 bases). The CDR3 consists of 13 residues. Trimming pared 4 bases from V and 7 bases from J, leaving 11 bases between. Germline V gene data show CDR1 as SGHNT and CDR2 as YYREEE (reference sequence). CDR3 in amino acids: CASSPPGREKLFF. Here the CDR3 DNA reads TGTGCCAGCAGCCCACCAGGGCGTGAAAAACTGTTTTTT.

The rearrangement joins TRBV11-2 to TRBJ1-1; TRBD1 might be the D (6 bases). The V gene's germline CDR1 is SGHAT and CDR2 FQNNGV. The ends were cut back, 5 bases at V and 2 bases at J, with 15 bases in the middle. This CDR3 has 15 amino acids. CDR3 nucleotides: TGTGCCAGCAGCGTAAGACAGGTGTCTAACACTGAAGCTTTCTTT. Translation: CASSVRQVSNTEAFF.

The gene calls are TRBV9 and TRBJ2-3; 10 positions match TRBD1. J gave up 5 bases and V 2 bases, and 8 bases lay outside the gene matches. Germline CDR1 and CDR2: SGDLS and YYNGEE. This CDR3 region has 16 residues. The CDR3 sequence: CASSVVTGGLQDTQYF. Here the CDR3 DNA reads TGTGCCAGCAGCGTCGTGACAGGGGGCTTGCAAGATACGCAGTATTTT.